The 12 T cell receptor beta chains in this list originate from one sample, sequenced in a study of cytomegalovirus exposure and HLA in healthy donors. Vbeta (60) and Jbeta (13) primers were used in the PCR. Here immunoSEQ multiplex PCR was the method, and the copy in TCRdb shows in-frame clones only, minus some. This repertoire shows under 200,000 clones, 79% found once; its top ten account for roughly 2%. The sample comprised PBMCs. The receptors shown here come from a man aged 35 to 55 in good health and CMV-seronegative.

The rearrangement joins TRBV25-1 to TRBJ1-1, with a weak D call TRBD1 (5 bases). Germline CDR1 is MGHDK and CDR2 is SYGVNS. The CDR3 is 16 residues long. V was shortened by 1 base and J by 4 bases, with 16 bases between the two germline ends. The CDR3 DNA is TGTGCCAGCAGTGAATTTCGGGGACTCGAGGGCACTGAAGCTTTCTTT. Encoded protein: CASSEFRGLEGTEAFF.

The gene calls are TRBV30 and TRBJ1-4; no definite D call. V lost 2 bases, J lost 5 bases, and 9 bases lay in between. Germline CDR1 GTSNPN, CDR2 SVGIG (reference sequence). This CDR3 has 13 amino acids. The CDR3 here is CAWSPSVNEKLFF. CDR3 in DNA: TGTGCCTGGAGTCCATCGGTGAATGAAAAACTGTTTTTT.

V usage is TRBV14 and J usage is TRBJ2-2; 8 nucleotides align to TRBD2. In germline, CDR1 is SGHDN, CDR2 FVKESK. V dropped 0 bases and J dropped 5; count of bases not matched to a gene: 5. The CDR3 is made up of 16 amino acids. The CDR3 protein is CASSQDLAGLTGELFF. The DNA for the CDR3 is TGTGCCAGCAGCCAAGATCTAGCGGGCTTGACCGGGGAGCTGTTTTTT. The complete variable domain, with remaining parts taken from reference TRBV14 and TRBJ2-2, reads EAGVTQFPSHSVIEKGQTVTLRCDPISGHDNLYWYRRVMGKEIKFLLHFVKESKQDESGMPNNRFLAERTGGTYSTLKVQPAELEDSGVYFCASSQDLAGLTGELFFGEGSRLTVL.

CDR3 residues: CASSPLSDPGVEQYF. The DNA of the CDR3 is TGTGCCAGCTCACCACTATCGGACCCGGGGGTCGAGCAGTACTTC. The V and J genes are TRBV18 and TRBJ2-7; perhaps TRBD2 as D (6 bases). V was cut by 1 base and J by 6 bases, with 16 bases left in between. This CDR3 has 15 residues. Germline assignment: CDR1 KGHSH and CDR2 LQKENI.

This sequence joins TRBV5-1 and TRBJ2-1; TRBD2 aligns across 7 bases. J gave up 7 bases and V 2 bases, and 9 bases lay outside the gene matches. Germline loops: CDR1 SGHRS, CDR2 YFSETQ. CDR3 length: 15 amino acids. CDR3 coding DNA: TGCGCCAGCAGCTTCGCTAGCGGAGCCACGAATGAGCAGTTCTTC. It codes for CASSFASGATNEQFF. Supplemented by reference TRBV5-1 and TRBJ2-1, the full variable domain reads KAGVTQTPRYLIKTRGQQVTLSCSPISGHRSVSWYQQTPGQGLQFLFEYFSETQRNKGNFPGRFSGRQFSNSRSEMNVSTLELGDSALYLCASSFASGATNEQFFGPGTRLTVL.

V gene TRBV28 combines with J gene TRBJ2-1; TRBD1 matches 8 bases. Germline trimming cut 6 bases from V and 5 bases from J; bases unmatched to any gene: 9. Germline lookup yields CDR1 MDHEN and CDR2 SYDVKM. This CDR3 region has 15 residues. DNA of the CDR3: TGTGCCAGCAGCCTCGGACAGGGTTCCCACAATGAGCAGTTCTTC. Amino acids: CASSLGQGSHNEQFF.

The chain combines TRBV15 with TRBJ2-1; 9 nucleotides align to TRBD1. With 1 base clipped from V and 4 bases from J, the junction kept 2 bases outside the gene matches. Germline loops: CDR1 LNHNV, CDR2 YYDKDF (reference sequence). This CDR3 is built from 15 residues. CDR3 in amino acids: CATSRGQGVYNEQFF. CDR3 DNA sequence: TGTGCCACCAGCAGAGGACAGGGGGTTTACAATGAGCAGTTCTTC. The full variable domain, with the rest looked up from reference TRBV15 and TRBJ2-1, is DAMVIQNPRYQVTQFGKPVTLSCSQTLNHNVMYWYQQKSSQAPKLLFHYYDKDFNNEADTPDNFQSRRPNTSFCFLDIRSPGLGDTAMYLCATSRGQGVYNEQFFGPGTRLTVL.

This clone was observed a single time. The V gene is TRBV18, the J gene TRBJ2-3; D is unresolved. Germline V gene sequence: CDR1 KGHSH, CDR2 LQKENI. CDR3 length: 14 amino acids. V lost 5 bases and J lost 1, with 10 bases in between. The CDR3 sequence: CASSSGLGTDTQYF. CDR3 DNA sequence: TGTGCCAGCTCATCCGGTCTTGGCACAGATACGCAGTATTTT.

This rearrangement joins TRBV21-1 to TRBJ2-5; the D segment call TRBD2 is taken from the table without a DNA check. TRBV21-1 constitutes a pseudogene. The CDR3 spans 13 residues. The CDR3 loop reads CASRDSLQETQYF. The DNA of the CDR3 is TGTGCCAGCCGGGACTCGCTCCAAGAGACCCAGTACTTC.

The chain joins TRBV7-2 to TRBJ2-3, with D possibly TRBD1 on 5 matching bases. Trimming stripped 4 bases from V and 9 bases from J, with 17 bases between. CDR3 size: 14 residues. Germline CDR1 is SGHTA and CDR2 is FQGNSA. This CDR3 reads CASSSPASPGTQYF. In nucleotides, the CDR3 is TGTGCCAGCAGCTCGCCGGCTTCCCCAGGGACGCAGTATTTT.

The rearrangement links TRBV28 to TRBJ2-5, with 9 bases fitting TRBD2. The CDR3 contains 16 residues. Trimming took 2 bases from V and 5 from J; bases not matched to a gene: 9. Germline loops: CDR1 MDHEN, CDR2 SYDVKM. The CDR3 loop reads CASSLGTSQGWETQYF. The CDR3 region has the DNA TGTGCCAGCAGTTTAGGGACTAGCCAGGGGTGGGAGACCCAGTACTTC.

The chain combines TRBV25-1 with TRBJ2-3, with D possibly TRBD1 on 6 matching bases. Germline CDR1 reads MGHDK; CDR2 reads SYGVNS. The length of the CDR3 is 12 residues. With 4 bases removed from V and 10 bases from J, the gap between germline ends came to 12 bases. CDR3 sequence reads: CASSAPAGAQYF. CDR3 nucleotide sequence: TGTGCCAGCAGTGCCCCCGCAGGGGCGCAGTATTTT.